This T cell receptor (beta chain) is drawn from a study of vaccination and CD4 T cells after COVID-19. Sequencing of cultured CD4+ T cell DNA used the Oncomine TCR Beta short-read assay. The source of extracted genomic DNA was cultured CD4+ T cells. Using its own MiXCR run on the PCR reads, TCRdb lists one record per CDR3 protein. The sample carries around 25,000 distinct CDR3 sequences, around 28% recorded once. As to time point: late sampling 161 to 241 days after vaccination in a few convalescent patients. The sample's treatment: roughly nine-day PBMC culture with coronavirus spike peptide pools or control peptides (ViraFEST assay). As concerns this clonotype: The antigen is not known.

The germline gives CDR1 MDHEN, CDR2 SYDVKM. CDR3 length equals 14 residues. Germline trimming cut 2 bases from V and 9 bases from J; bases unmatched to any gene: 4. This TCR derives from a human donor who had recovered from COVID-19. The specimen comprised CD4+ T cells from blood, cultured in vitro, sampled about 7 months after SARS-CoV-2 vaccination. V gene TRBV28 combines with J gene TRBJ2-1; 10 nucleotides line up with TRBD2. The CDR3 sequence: CASSLLAGVGEQFF. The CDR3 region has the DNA TGTGCCAGCAGTTTACTAGCGGGAGTAGGTGAGCAGTTCTTC.